The 25 T cell receptor beta chains below come from one sample, sequenced in a study of shared clonotypes between healthy human individuals. This table comes from immunoSEQ multiplex PCR, and its TCRdb copy is limited to in-frame clones, with some not included. The sample contains over 2 million clones, roughly 94% of which appear only once. The sample was naive CD4+ T cells sorted from blood. Stated subset: CD45RA+ positively selected. All receptors come from a man between 18 and 35 years old in good health.

This clone was seen a few times. CDR3 bases: TGTGCCAGCAAGACGGGCACCGGGGAGCTGTTTTTT. Protein product: CASKTGTGELFF. The V call is TRBV2, the J call TRBJ2-2; D is unclear. The germline V gene encodes CDR1 SNHLY and CDR2 FYNNEI. Trimming stripped 7 bases from V and 4 bases from J, with 7 bases between. CDR3 size: 12 residues.

The chain joins TRBV2 to TRBJ1-1; D gene ambiguous. Germline CDR1 is SNHLY and CDR2 is FYNNEI. The CDR3 has 12 amino acids. Trimming took 6 bases from V and 4 from J, leaving 9 bases between them. As DNA, the CDR3 is TGTGCCAGCAGAGGTCAGACCACTGAAGCTTTCTTT. Protein sequence: CASRGQTTEAFF.

This clone was recorded only once. The chain uses TRBV11-2 and TRBJ2-7; the match to TRBD2 covers 11 bases. Germline V gene data show CDR1 as SGHAT and CDR2 as FQNNGV. V lost 1 base, J lost 5 bases, and 4 bases stayed unmatched. The CDR3 has 15 residues. The CDR3 nucleotides are TGTGCCAGCAGCTTAGGTACTAGCGGGAGTGACGAGCAGTACTTC. Protein: CASSLGTSGSDEQYF.

To note about this clone: The same CDR3 is also encoded by other DNA sequences in this sample. CDR3 sequence (DNA): TGTGCCAGTAGTATGGGTGCAACTAATGAAAAACTGTTTTTT. As protein: CASSMGATNEKLFF. This chain connects TRBV19 to TRBJ1-4; D remains ambiguous. Trimming took off 3 bases at V and 0 bases at J, with 5 bases between the two ends. The germline V gene has CDR1 LNHDA and CDR2 SQIVND (reference sequence). This CDR3 spans 14 amino acids.

The CDR3 sequence: CAITRQVNTEAFF. The CDR3 region has the DNA TGTGCCATCACCCGACAGGTGAACACTGAAGCTTTCTTT. This chain uses TRBV10-3 with TRBJ1-1, with a possible D match to TRBD1 (6 bases). Germline CDR1 reads ENHRY; CDR2 reads SYGVKD. The CDR3 has 13 residues. V was clipped by 7 bases and J by 0 bases, with 9 bases between them.

V usage is TRBV5-1 and J usage is TRBJ2-1, with TRBD2 as a possible D gene (7 bases). V was clipped by 4 bases and J by 3 bases, with 20 bases between them. The CDR3 extends over 17 amino acids. The germline V gene has CDR1 SGHRS and CDR2 YFSETQ. CDR3 DNA: TGCGCCAGCAGCGGGATCGGGGGGCCGGGGATCTACAATGAGCAGTTCTTC. Translation gives CASSGIGGPGIYNEQFF.

V usage is TRBV19 and J usage is TRBJ2-6; D unclear. V was cut by 4 bases and J by 11 bases, with 18 bases left in between. Germline CDR1 LNHDA, CDR2 SQIVND (reference sequence). This CDR3 spans 15 amino acids. The CDR3 loop reads CASSSRQWFGDVLTF. For the CDR3, the DNA is TGTGCCAGTAGTAGCCGACAATGGTTCGGCGACGTCCTGACTTTC.

In DNA, the CDR3 is TGTGCCATCAGCGAGGGGTCTTCAGATACGCAGTATTTT. Its translation is CAISEGSSDTQYF. The genes are TRBV10-3 and TRBJ2-3; D possibly uses TRBD1 or TRBD2 (5 bases each). CDR1 and CDR2 from the germline V gene are ENHRY and SYGVKD. This CDR3 has 13 amino acids. Trimming cost V 6 bases and J 4 bases, with 11 bases left between them.

The rearrangement links TRBV28 to TRBJ2-7, with D perhaps being TRBD1 or TRBD2 (6 bases each). Germline V gene sequence: CDR1 MDHEN, CDR2 SYDVKM. The CDR3 consists of 14 residues. Trimming pared 7 bases from V and 4 bases from J, leaving 17 bases between. The CDR3 DNA sequence: TGTGCCAGCAACCGAGGGGGGTTGGGGTACGAGCAGTACTTC. This sequence encodes CASNRGGLGYEQYF.

In regard to this clone: The same CDR3 arises from other DNA sequences in this sample as well. This chain connects TRBV5-1 to TRBJ2-3; 11 nucleotides align to TRBD2. Unmatched junction bases numbered 4, after V lost 2 bases and J lost 2 bases. CDR1 and CDR2 (germline): SGHRS, YFSETQ. The CDR3 is made up of 16 amino acids. The CDR3, as DNA: TGCGCCAGCAGCTTTGGGACTAGCGGAAACACAGATACGCAGTATTTT. Translated, it gives CASSFGTSGNTDTQYF. Variable domain in full (rest from reference TRBV5-1 and TRBJ2-3): KAGVTQTPRYLIKTRGQQVTLSCSPISGHRSVSWYQQTPGQGLQFLFEYFSETQRNKGNFPGRFSGRQFSNSRSEMNVSTLELGDSALYLCASSFGTSGNTDTQYFGPGTRLTVL.

This chain uses TRBV7-9 with TRBJ2-7; D possibly corresponds to TRBD1 (6 bases). The CDR3 runs 17 residues. V was cut by 6 bases and J by 0 bases, with 21 bases left in between. Germline V CDR1 and CDR2: SEHNR, FQNEAQ (reference sequence). Here the CDR3 reads CASSFTPGHQSSYEQYF. Here the CDR3 DNA reads TGTGCCAGCAGTTTTACCCCGGGACACCAGAGCTCCTACGAGCAGTACTTC.

The chain is built from TRBV7-9 and TRBJ2-7, with D uncertain. The germline V and J ends were trimmed by 1 base and 1 base, with 14 bases remaining between them. CDR3 length: 16 residues. Germline-derived CDR1 and CDR2 are SEHNR and FQNEAQ (reference sequence). The CDR3 sequence is CASSLVSWFPSYEQYF. In DNA, the CDR3 is TGTGCCAGCAGCTTAGTATCTTGGTTTCCTTCCTACGAGCAGTACTTC.

This rearrangement joins TRBV28 to TRBJ2-1, with D tentatively TRBD1 (6 bases). Germline loops: CDR1 MDHEN, CDR2 SYDVKM. The CDR3 length is 15 residues. V was cut by 5 bases and J by 6 bases, with 17 bases left in between. CDR3 in amino acids: CASSLSGVGGNEQFF. The CDR3 nucleotides read TGTGCCAGCAGTCTCTCGGGCGTAGGGGGCAATGAGCAGTTCTTC.

The chain couples TRBV2 to TRBJ2-3; tentative D call: TRBD2 (6 bases). Germline lookup yields CDR1 SNHLY and CDR2 FYNNEI. The V and J ends lost 11 bases and 0 bases respectively, with 15 bases between them. The CDR3 loop spans 14 amino acids. In nucleotides, the CDR3 is TGTGCCTGCCGAATACGGGGGAGCACAGATACGCAGTATTTT. It encodes CACRIRGSTDTQYF.

The chain recombines TRBV5-4 with TRBJ2-3, with a possible D match to TRBD1 (6 bases). The ends were cut back, 5 bases at V and 0 bases at J, with 13 bases in the middle. Germline lookup yields CDR1 SGHNT and CDR2 YYREEE (reference sequence). The CDR3 loop spans 15 amino acids. The CDR3 spells CASRQDSYSTDTQYF. CDR3 bases: TGTGCCAGCAGACAGGACAGTTATAGCACAGATACGCAGTATTTT.

This clone was detected a few times. Other DNA sequences from this sample encode an identical CDR3 as well. This rearrangement joins TRBV7-2 to TRBJ1-3; perhaps TRBD1 as D (5 bases). Trimming cost V 5 bases and J 5 bases, with 13 bases left between them. CDR3 length equals 14 residues. The germline V gene encodes CDR1 SGHTA and CDR2 FQGNSA. DNA for the CDR3: TGTGCCAGCAGCCCAGGCGGGGGAAGAAACACCATATATTTT. Translated: CASSPGGGRNTIYF.

This chain uses TRBV11-2 with TRBJ2-7; D may be TRBD1 (5 bases). V was trimmed by 7 bases and J by 3 bases, leaving 25 bases between them. The CDR3 is 17 residues long. From germline, CDR1 is SGHAT and CDR2 FQNNGV. The CDR3 DNA reads TGTGCCAGCACTCAGGGTATTTCTTGGGTTGGGGACTACGAGCAGTACTTC. This gives the protein CASTQGISWVGDYEQYF.

The CDR3, as DNA: TGTGCCTGGAGAGAAGAGACCCAGTACTTC. This codes for CAWREETQYF. The chain couples TRBV30 to TRBJ2-5; D gene ambiguous. V was pared by 3 bases and J by 3 bases, with 2 bases between. Germline CDR1 reads GTSNPN; CDR2 reads SVGIG (reference sequence). The CDR3 loop spans 10 amino acids.

DNA of the CDR3: TGCGCCAGCAGCTCGGCAAAAGGGTGGGACGCGGACGAGCAGTACTTC. Its translation: CASSSAKGWDADEQYF. The V call is TRBV5-1, the J call TRBJ2-7, with D possibly called TRBD1 or TRBD2 (5 bases each). The CDR3 contains 16 residues. Germline V lookup: CDR1 SGHRS, CDR2 YFSETQ. V lost 3 bases, J lost 5 bases, and 21 bases lay in between.

Concerning this clone itself: Different DNA sequences within this sample yield the same CDR3. The chain employs TRBV6-1 and TRBJ2-7; 9 bases fit TRBD2. The ends lost 8 bases at V and 4 bases at J; junction bases unmatched: 9. This CDR3 is built from 14 residues. CDR1 is MNHNS and CDR2 is SASEGT in the germline V gene. CDR3 nucleotide sequence: TGTGCCAGCGTCAGAGTAGCGGGAGTATACGAGCAGTACTTC. This codes for CASVRVAGVYEQYF.

V gene TRBV7-3 combines with J gene TRBJ2-7; D gene ambiguous. This CDR3 has 12 amino acids. Trimming removed 4 bases at V and 2 bases at J, with 6 bases between. Germline V gene lookup returns CDR1 SGHTA and CDR2 FQGTGA. The CDR3 region is CASSSTTYEQYF. The CDR3 DNA is TGTGCCAGCAGCTCGACCACCTACGAGCAGTACTTC.

The J gene is TRBJ1-6, the V gene TRBV2; a weak D match, TRBD1 (5 bases). The CDR3 runs to 15 residues. CDR1 is SNHLY and CDR2 is FYNNEI in the germline V gene. The V gene lost 5 bases and the J gene lost 0 bases, with 8 bases spanning the gap. The CDR3 loop is CASSRDLSYNSPLHF. The CDR3 DNA follows: TGTGCCAGCAGTCGGGACCTCTCCTATAATTCACCCCTCCACTTT.

The V gene is TRBV5-1, the J gene TRBJ2-3, with 8 bases fitting TRBD1. The CDR3 sequence is 15 residues long. In germline, CDR1 is SGHRS, CDR2 YFSETQ. The J segment lost 0 bases and the V segment lost 3 bases, leaving 3 bases of the junction unmatched. For the CDR3, the DNA is TGCGCCAGCAGCTACCGGGACAGGAGCACAGATACGCAGTATTTT. Protein product: CASSYRDRSTDTQYF. Based on the CDR3 plus reference TRBV5-1 and TRBJ2-3, the full variable domain is KAGVTQTPRYLIKTRGQQVTLSCSPISGHRSVSWYQQTPGQGLQFLFEYFSETQRNKGNFPGRFSGRQFSNSRSEMNVSTLELGDSALYLCASSYRDRSTDTQYFGPGTRLTVL.

The genes are TRBV11-2 and TRBJ2-5; D is unclear. The germline gives CDR1 SGHAT, CDR2 FQNNGV. The CDR3 totals 15 residues. Trimming removed 5 bases at V and 1 base at J, with 14 bases between. DNA of the CDR3: TGTGCCAGCAGCCCGGGCCGGCAGGCCCAAGAGACCCAGTACTTC. Protein product: CASSPGRQAQETQYF.

The V and J genes are TRBV28 and TRBJ2-1; 7 positions match TRBD2. Germline V gives CDR1 MDHEN, CDR2 SYDVKM. The CDR3 contains 15 residues. V was clipped by 1 base and J by 0 bases; unmatched bases: 0. Here the CDR3 reads CASSLLAGSYNEQFF. CDR3 sequence (DNA): TGTGCCAGCAGTTTATTAGCGGGCTCCTACAATGAGCAGTTCTTC.